The 21 T cell receptor beta chains listed next were all sequenced from one sample in a study of glioma-infiltrating T cells after dendritic cell vaccination (TCRdb year 2016). Reading the label with the study, this specimen's time point is: after dendritic cell vaccination, including at tumor progression/relapse. Receptor amplification or capture employed the immunoSEQ multiplex PCR assay. What TCRdb holds here is the immuneACCESS table cut down to in-frame rearrangements. Part of the clones is not present; checked against another copy, under half of the missing clones reflect an unresolved V gene, and the others are unexplained. Within this sample are around 83,000 clones, with 85% of them counted one time only. The ten largest clones add up to more than 8% of the sample. Sequencing used blood, obtained after dendritic cell vaccination. The receptors shown here come from a human donor with glioblastoma.

The V call is TRBV7-3, the J call TRBJ2-1, with D possibly matching TRBD1 (7 bases). Deletions cut 3 bases from V and 6 bases from J, with 12 bases between. Germline V CDR1 and CDR2: SGHTA, FQGTGA. This CDR3 comprises 14 residues. CDR3 nucleotides: TGTGCCAGCAGCTTTGGAGGGGGCGGCAATGAGCAGTTCTTC. Amino acids: CASSFGGGGNEQFF.

The chain is built from TRBV5-4 and TRBJ2-7, with 12 bases fitting TRBD2. The CDR3 is 17 amino acids. CDR1 is SGHNT and CDR2 is YYREEE in the germline V gene (reference sequence). J lost 0 bases, V lost 3 bases, and 7 bases had no gene match. CDR3 in DNA: TGTGCCAGCAGCTCGGGACTAGCGGGCTGGAGCTCCTACGAGCAGTACTTC. Its protein product is CASSSGLAGWSSYEQYF.

This CDR3 is CAIKLAGNTDTQYF. The CDR3 DNA reads as TGTGCCATCAAACTAGCGGGGAACACAGATACGCAGTATTTT. The rearrangement links TRBV10-3 to TRBJ2-3; 10 positions agree with TRBD2. Unmatched junction bases numbered 3, after V lost 7 bases and J lost 2 bases. The CDR3 is made up of 14 amino acids. Germline CDR1 reads ENHRY; CDR2 reads SYGVKD.

The chain is built from TRBV7-2 and TRBJ1-5, with D uncertain. The CDR3 consists of 15 residues. Germline V gene lookup returns CDR1 SGHTA and CDR2 FQGNSA. With 5 bases removed from V and 1 base from J, the gap between germline ends came to 12 bases. The CDR3 nucleotides are TGTGCCAGCAGCCGCGACTTGGCGAGCAATCAGCCCCAGCATTTT. Translating gives CASSRDLASNQPQHF.

Regarding this clone: One junction end disagrees with the germline gene, perhaps due to a read error. This sample includes further DNA sequences coding for the same CDR3. J is TRBJ1-5 and V is TRBV15, with TRBD1 identical over 9 bases. The CDR3 covers 15 residues. Germline V gene sequence: CDR1 LNHNV, CDR2 YYDKDF (reference sequence). The CDR3 nucleotides are TGTGCCACTAGTTGGGACAGGGAGCTAAATCAGCCCCATCCTTTT. Its translation is CATSWDRELNQPHPF. Using reference TRBV15 and TRBJ1-5 for the parts outside the CDR3, the full variable domain is DAMVIQNPRYQVTQFGKPVTLSCSQTLNHNVMYWYQQKSSQAPKLLFHYYDKDFNNEADTPDNFQSRRPNTSFCFLDIRSPGLGDTAMYLCATSWDRELNQPHPFGDGTRLSIL.

V and J are TRBV11-3 and TRBJ2-3; TRBD2 matches at 9 bases. This CDR3 is built from 17 residues. The V gene's germline CDR1 is SGHNT and CDR2 YENEEA. With 4 bases clipped from V and 3 bases from J, the junction kept 11 bases outside the gene matches. Here the CDR3 reads CASSSNEAGGKTDTQYF. Here the CDR3 DNA reads TGTGCCAGCAGCTCGAACGAGGCGGGGGGGAAGACAGATACGCAGTATTTT.

V and J are TRBV6-6 and TRBJ2-5; 8 nucleotides line up with TRBD1. CDR3 length: 16 amino acids. Looked up from germline, CDR1 is MNHNY and CDR2 is SVGAGI (reference sequence). The J segment lost 5 bases and the V segment lost 2 bases, leaving 10 bases of the junction unmatched. For the CDR3, the DNA is TGTGCCAGCAGTTACCGGGCAGGGGGCGCAGGGGAGACCCAGTACTTC. Translated: CASSYRAGGAGETQYF.

The rearrangement joins TRBV19 to TRBJ1-6; 11 positions agree with TRBD1. The J segment lost 9 bases and the V segment lost 4 bases, leaving 8 bases of the junction unmatched. Per the germline V gene, CDR1 is LNHDA and CDR2 is SQIVND (reference sequence). This CDR3 has 16 amino acids. CDR3 region: CASSTWTGGAGSPLHF. The CDR3, as DNA: TGTGCCAGTAGTACCTGGACAGGGGGCGCGGGTTCACCCCTCCACTTT.

The rearrangement links TRBV5-1 to TRBJ2-7; 16 nucleotides line up with TRBD2. The J segment lost 2 bases and the V segment lost 2 bases, leaving 13 bases of the junction unmatched. Germline V CDR1 and CDR2: SGHRS, YFSETQ. This CDR3 spans 20 amino acids. Written as DNA, the CDR3 is TGCGCCAGCAGCTTCGTAGGGACTAGCGGGAGGGCCTTTCTTCCCTACGAGCAGTACTTC. This codes for CASSFVGTSGRAFLPYEQYF.

CDR3 in amino acids: CASSSTGTSGSYEQYF. The CDR3 DNA is TGTGCCAGCAGTTCTACGGGGACTAGCGGGAGTTACGAGCAGTACTTC. This chain links TRBV6-5 with TRBJ2-7; TRBD2 agrees at 14 bases. V shed 4 bases and J 4 bases; nucleotides not matched to a gene: 6. Per germline, CDR1 MNHEY and CDR2 SVGAGI. This CDR3 comprises 16 residues.

The J gene is TRBJ2-7, the V gene TRBV7-7; D is uncertain. This CDR3 has 13 residues. V was pared by 4 bases and J by 1 base, with 8 bases between. In germline, CDR1 is SSHAT, CDR2 FNYEAQ (reference sequence). CDR3 region: CASSSSVSYEQYF. The CDR3 DNA reads TGTGCCAGCAGCTCGTCAGTATCCTACGAGCAGTACTTC.

The chain is built from TRBV7-9 and TRBJ1-2; TRBD1 matches at 7 bases. Unmatched junction bases numbered 6, after V lost 4 bases and J lost 7 bases. CDR1 SEHNR and CDR2 FQNEAQ come from the germline V gene (reference sequence). The CDR3 is 13 amino acids. Here the CDR3 DNA reads TGTGCCAGCAGCTCTGGACAGGATGGTGGCTACACCTTC. This codes for CASSSGQDGGYTF.

V is TRBV19 and J is TRBJ1-4, with D possibly being TRBD1 (5 bases). Germline V gene data show CDR1 as LNHDA and CDR2 as SQIVND (reference sequence). The germline V and J ends were trimmed by 5 bases and 2 bases, with 15 bases remaining between them. There are 16 residues in the CDR3. The CDR3 nucleotides read TGTGCCAGTAGTTGGGCCGCAGGGCAGACTAATGAAAAACTGTTTTTT. This sequence encodes CASSWAAGQTNEKLFF. The full variable domain, completed using reference TRBV19 and TRBJ1-4, is DGGITQSPKYLFRKEGQNVTLSCEQNLNHDAMYWYRQDPGQGLRLIYYSQIVNDFQKGDIAEGYSVSREKKESFPLTVTSAQKNPTAFYLCASSWAAGQTNEKLFFGSGTQLSVL.

The DNA of the CDR3 is TGTGCCAGCAGTGAAGCGACAGGGGGTGGTGAAAAACTGTTTTTT. Encoded protein: CASSEATGGGEKLFF. V is TRBV2 and J is TRBJ1-4; 9 nucleotides line up with TRBD1. Trimming at V came to 0 bases and at J to 7 bases, leaving 3 bases not matched to a gene. This CDR3 is built from 15 residues. Germline CDR1 SNHLY, CDR2 FYNNEI. The entire variable domain, with the rest obtained from reference TRBV2 and TRBJ1-4, is as follows: EPEVTQTPSHQVTQMGQEVILRCVPISNHLYFYWYRQILGQKVEFLVSFYNNEISEKSEIFDDQFSVERPDGSNFTLKIRSTKLEDSAMYFCASSEATGGGEKLFFGSGTQLSVL.

J is TRBJ1-2 and V is TRBV21-1. TRBV21-1 is a pseudogene locus. The CDR3 is made up of 16 amino acids. The CDR3 region has the DNA TGTGCCAGCAGCAAAGGTTTCGGGGGTACGGGCTATGGCTACACCTTC. Protein: CASSKGFGGTGYGYTF.

V gene TRBV15 combines with J gene TRBJ1-4; 10 bases are shared with TRBD1. Germline V gene lookup returns CDR1 LNHNV and CDR2 YYDKDF (reference sequence). V shed 5 bases, J shed 8 bases, and the junction held 5 bases outside the gene matches. The CDR3 length is 14 residues. CDR3 amino acids: CATSPGTGEEKLFF. Here the CDR3 DNA reads TGTGCCACCAGCCCCGGGACAGGGGAAGAAAAACTGTTTTTT.

The chain links TRBV9 to TRBJ1-3; D gene unclear. This CDR3 spans 13 amino acids. The V and J ends lost 4 bases and 2 bases respectively, with 7 bases between them. Germline V CDR1 and CDR2: SGDLS, YYNGEE. The CDR3 nucleotides are TGTGCCAGCAGCCGGGTAACTGGAAACACCATATATTTT. It codes for CASSRVTGNTIYF. Drawing the rest from reference TRBV9 and TRBJ1-3, the complete variable domain is DSGVTQTPKHLITATGQRVTLRCSPRSGDLSVYWYQQSLDQGLQFLIQYYNGEERAKGNILERFSAQQFPDLHSELNLSSLELGDSALYFCASSRVTGNTIYFGEGSWLTVV.

This clone appeared once. V gene TRBV29-1 combines with J gene TRBJ2-2; TRBD1 is a possible D gene (6 bases). Germline V gene sequence: CDR1 SQVTM, CDR2 ANQGSEA. The CDR3 consists of 14 residues. V lost 3 bases and J 2 bases, leaving 10 bases between the germline ends. CDR3 DNA: TGCAGCGTTGATGCAGGGGATAACACCGGGGAGCTGTTTTTT. Translation gives CSVDAGDNTGELFF.

The V and J genes are TRBV7-9 and TRBJ1-1; 7 bases line up with TRBD1. Trimming removed 0 bases from V and 1 base from J; junction bases left unmatched: 11. The CDR3 extends over 18 amino acids. Germline V gives CDR1 SEHNR, CDR2 FQNEAQ (reference sequence). CDR3 nucleotides: TGTGCCAGCAGCTTAGCCAGCCTCCGGGACAGCCAGAACACTGAAGCTTTCTTT. Encoded protein: CASSLASLRDSQNTEAFF. The full variable domain, its missing parts supplied by reference TRBV7-9 and TRBJ1-1, is DTGVSQNPRHKITKRGQNVTFRCDPISEHNRLYWYRQTLGQGPEFLTYFQNEAQLEKSRLLSDRFSAERPKGSFSTLEIQRTEQGDSAMYLCASSLASLRDSQNTEAFFGQGTRLTVV.

This clone was recorded a few times. The gene calls are TRBV7-2 and TRBJ2-1, with 12 positions matching TRBD2. CDR3 size: 15 residues. CDR1 and CDR2 from the germline V gene are SGHTA and FQGNSA. V was pared by 6 bases and J by 10 bases, with 10 bases of the junction left unmatched. The CDR3 region is CASSTGELAGGEQFF. Written as DNA, the CDR3 is TGTGCCAGCAGTACAGGGGAACTAGCGGGGGGCGAGCAGTTCTTC.

In its sample, this clone was seen a few times. Mismatch with germline at one junction end may stem from a read error. The CDR3 nucleotides are TGTGCCAGCAGCTTGGGGGGCGCCCCAATTTTT. It specifies CASSLGGAPIF. The chain carries TRBV5-4 and TRBJ1-3; D possibly corresponds to TRBD1 (5 bases). Germline V gives CDR1 SGHNT, CDR2 YYREEE (reference sequence). The CDR3 extends over 11 amino acids. Based on the CDR3 plus reference TRBV5-4 and TRBJ1-3, the full variable domain is ETGVTQSPTHLIKTRGQQVTLRCSSQSGHNTVSWYQQALGQGPQFIFQYYREEENGRGNFPPRFSGLQFPNYSSELNVNALELDDSALYLCASSLGGAPIFGEGSWLTVV.